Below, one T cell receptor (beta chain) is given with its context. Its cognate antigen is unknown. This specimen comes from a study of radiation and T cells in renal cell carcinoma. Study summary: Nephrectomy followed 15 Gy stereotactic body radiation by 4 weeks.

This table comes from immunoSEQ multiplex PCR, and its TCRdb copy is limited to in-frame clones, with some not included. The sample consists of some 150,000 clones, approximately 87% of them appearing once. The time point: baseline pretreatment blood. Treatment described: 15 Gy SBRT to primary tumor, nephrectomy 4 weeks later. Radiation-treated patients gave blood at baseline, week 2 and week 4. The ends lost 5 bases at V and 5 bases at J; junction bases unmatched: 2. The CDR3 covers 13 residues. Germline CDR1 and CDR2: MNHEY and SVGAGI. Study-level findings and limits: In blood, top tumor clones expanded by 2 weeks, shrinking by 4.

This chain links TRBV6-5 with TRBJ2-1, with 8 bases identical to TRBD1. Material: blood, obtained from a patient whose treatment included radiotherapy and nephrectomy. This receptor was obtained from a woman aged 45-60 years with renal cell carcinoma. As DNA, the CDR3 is TGTGCCAGCAGTCAGGACAGGGACAATGAGCAGTTCTTC. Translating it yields CASSQDRDNEQFF.